Detailed here is one TCR beta chain. This CDR3 has 18 amino acids. This sample is part of a study of T cell clones after liver transplantation. Background on the study: Post-transplant blood was tracked for graft-donor-reactive T cell clones identified in a pre-transplant mixed lymphocyte reaction. Tolerant meant at least one year fully off immunosuppression without liver enzymes above twice normal.

Repertoires were generated with immunoSEQ multiplex PCR, while TCRdb's copy carries only in-frame clones and drops some. This table holds 68,000 or so clones, around 93% found once. The clonotype was recovered from a human patient who received a liver transplant. A subset of T cells may come from the graft donor. Sequenced here: CD4+ T cells from blood, sampled roughly 26 months after liver transplant. This rearrangement joins TRBV21-1 to TRBJ2-4. TRBV21-1 is described as a pseudogene. CDR3 protein: CASSKLTQKSIAKNIQYF. CDR3 in DNA: TGTGCCAGCAGCAAACTGACCCAAAAATCAATAGCCAAAAACATTCAGTACTTC.